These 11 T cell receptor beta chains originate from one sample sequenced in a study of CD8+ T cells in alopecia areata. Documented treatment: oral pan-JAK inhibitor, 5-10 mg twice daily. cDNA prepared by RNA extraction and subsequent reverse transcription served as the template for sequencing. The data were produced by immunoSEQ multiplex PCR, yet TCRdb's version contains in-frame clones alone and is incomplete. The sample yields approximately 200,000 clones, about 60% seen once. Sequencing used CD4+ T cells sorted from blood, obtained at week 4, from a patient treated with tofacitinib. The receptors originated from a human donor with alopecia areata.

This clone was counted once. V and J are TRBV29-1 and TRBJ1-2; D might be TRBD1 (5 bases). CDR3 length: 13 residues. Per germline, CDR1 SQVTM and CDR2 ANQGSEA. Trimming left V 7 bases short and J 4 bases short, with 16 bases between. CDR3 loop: CSGEDLGGYGYTF. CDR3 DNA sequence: TGCAGCGGGGAGGACCTCGGGGGCTATGGCTACACCTTC.

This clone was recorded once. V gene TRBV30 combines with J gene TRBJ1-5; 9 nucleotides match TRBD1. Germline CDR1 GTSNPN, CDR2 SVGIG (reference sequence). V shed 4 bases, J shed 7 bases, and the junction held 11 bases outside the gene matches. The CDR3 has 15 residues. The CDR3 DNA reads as TGTGCCTGGACTCCGGGACAGGGACACCGACAGCCCCAGCATTTT. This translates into CAWTPGQGHRQPQHF.

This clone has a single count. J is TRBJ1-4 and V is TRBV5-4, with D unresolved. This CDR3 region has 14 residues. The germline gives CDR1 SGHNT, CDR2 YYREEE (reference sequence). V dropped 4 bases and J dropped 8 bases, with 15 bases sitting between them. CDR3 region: CASSPRREDEKLFF. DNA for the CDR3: TGTGCCAGCAGCCCTCGGAGGGAGGACGAAAAACTGTTTTTT.

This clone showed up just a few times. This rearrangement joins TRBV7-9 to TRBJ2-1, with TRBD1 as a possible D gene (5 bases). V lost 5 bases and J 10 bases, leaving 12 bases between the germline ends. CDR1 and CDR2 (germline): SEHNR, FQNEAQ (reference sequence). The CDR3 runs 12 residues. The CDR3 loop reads CASSPPAGEQFF. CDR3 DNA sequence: TGTGCCAGCAGCCCGCCGGCAGGGGAGCAGTTCTTC.

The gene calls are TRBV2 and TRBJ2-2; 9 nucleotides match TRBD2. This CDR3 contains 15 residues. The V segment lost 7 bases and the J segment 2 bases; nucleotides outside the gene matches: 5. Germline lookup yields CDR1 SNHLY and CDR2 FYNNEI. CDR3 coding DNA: TGTGCCAGCAAGCTGACTAGCGGAAACACCGGGGAGCTGTTTTTT. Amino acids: CASKLTSGNTGELFF.

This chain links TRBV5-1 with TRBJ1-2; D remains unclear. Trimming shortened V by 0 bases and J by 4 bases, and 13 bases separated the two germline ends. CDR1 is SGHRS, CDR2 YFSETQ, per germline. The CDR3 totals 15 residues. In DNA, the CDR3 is TGCGCCAGCAGCTTGGGAGACGGACGGTCCTATGGCTACACCTTC. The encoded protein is CASSLGDGRSYGYTF.

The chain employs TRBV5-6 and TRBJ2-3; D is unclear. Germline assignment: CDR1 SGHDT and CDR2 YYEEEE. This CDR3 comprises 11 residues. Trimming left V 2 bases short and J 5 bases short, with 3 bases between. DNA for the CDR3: TGTGCCAGCAGCTTAGAAGATACGCAGTATTTT. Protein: CASSLEDTQYF.

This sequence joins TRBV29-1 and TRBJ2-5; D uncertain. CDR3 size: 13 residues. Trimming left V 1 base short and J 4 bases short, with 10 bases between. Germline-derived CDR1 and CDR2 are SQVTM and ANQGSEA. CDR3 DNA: TGCAGCGTTGAAGTGGGCAGAGGAGAGACCCAGTACTTC. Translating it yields CSVEVGRGETQYF.

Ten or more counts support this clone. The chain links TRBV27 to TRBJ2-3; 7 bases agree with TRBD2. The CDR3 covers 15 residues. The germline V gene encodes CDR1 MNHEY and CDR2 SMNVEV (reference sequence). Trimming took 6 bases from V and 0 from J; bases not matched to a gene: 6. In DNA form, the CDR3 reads TGTGCCAGCAGCCGAGCGGGGATTAGCACAGATACGCAGTATTTT. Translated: CASSRAGISTDTQYF.

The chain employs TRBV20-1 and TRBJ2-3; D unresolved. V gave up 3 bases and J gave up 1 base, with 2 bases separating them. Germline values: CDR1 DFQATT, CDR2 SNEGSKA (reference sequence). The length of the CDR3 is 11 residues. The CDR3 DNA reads TGCAGTGCTAGTGGCACAGATACGCAGTATTTT. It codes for CSASGTDTQYF.

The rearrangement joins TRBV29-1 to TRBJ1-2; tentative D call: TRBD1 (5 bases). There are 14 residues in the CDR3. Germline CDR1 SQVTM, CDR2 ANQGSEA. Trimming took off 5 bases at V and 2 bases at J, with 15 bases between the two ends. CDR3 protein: CSVPKGVQNYGYTF. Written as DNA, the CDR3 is TGCAGCGTTCCTAAAGGGGTACAGAACTATGGCTACACCTTC.